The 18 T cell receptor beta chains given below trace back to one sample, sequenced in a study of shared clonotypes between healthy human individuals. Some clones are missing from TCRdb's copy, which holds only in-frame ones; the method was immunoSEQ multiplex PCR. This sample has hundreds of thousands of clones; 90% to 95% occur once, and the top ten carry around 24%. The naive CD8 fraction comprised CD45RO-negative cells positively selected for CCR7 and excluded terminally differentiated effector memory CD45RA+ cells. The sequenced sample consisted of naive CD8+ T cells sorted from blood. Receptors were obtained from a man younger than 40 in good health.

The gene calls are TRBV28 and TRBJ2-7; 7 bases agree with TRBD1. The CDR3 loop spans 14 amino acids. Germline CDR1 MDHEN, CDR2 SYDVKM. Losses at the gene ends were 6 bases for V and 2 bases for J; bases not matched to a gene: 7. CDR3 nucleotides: TGTGCCAGCAGCCCGCAGGGGGTCCCCTACGAGCAGTACTTC. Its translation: CASSPQGVPYEQYF.

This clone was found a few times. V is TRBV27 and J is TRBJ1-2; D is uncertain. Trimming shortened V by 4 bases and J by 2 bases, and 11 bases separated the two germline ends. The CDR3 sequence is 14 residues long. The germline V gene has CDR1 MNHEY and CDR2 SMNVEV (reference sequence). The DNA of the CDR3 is TGTGCCAGCAGTTCCCGGTACTTAAACTATGGCTACACCTTC. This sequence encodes CASSSRYLNYGYTF.

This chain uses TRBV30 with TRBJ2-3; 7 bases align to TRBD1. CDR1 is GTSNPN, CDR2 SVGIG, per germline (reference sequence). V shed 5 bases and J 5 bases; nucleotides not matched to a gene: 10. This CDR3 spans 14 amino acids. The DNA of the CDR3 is TGTGCCTGGGGAGACAGGGTAGGAATAGATACGCAGTATTTT. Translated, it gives CAWGDRVGIDTQYF.

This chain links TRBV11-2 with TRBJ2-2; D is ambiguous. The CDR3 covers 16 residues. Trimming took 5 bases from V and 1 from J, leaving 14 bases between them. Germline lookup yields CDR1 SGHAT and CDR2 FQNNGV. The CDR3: CASSPPFFMNTGELFF. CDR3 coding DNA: TGTGCCAGCAGCCCTCCTTTCTTTATGAACACCGGGGAGCTGTTTTTT.

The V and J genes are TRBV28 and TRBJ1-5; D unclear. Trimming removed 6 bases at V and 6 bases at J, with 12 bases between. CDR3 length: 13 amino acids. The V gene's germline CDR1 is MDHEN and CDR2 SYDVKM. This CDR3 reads CASRGIVSQPQHF. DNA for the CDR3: TGTGCCAGCAGAGGAATCGTCAGTCAGCCCCAGCATTTT.

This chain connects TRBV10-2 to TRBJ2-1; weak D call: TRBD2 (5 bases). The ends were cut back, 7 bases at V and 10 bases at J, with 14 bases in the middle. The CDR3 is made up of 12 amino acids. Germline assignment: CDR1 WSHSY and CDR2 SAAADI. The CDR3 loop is CASTDTRAEQFF. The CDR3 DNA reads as TGCGCCAGCACCGACACTAGAGCCGAGCAGTTCTTC.

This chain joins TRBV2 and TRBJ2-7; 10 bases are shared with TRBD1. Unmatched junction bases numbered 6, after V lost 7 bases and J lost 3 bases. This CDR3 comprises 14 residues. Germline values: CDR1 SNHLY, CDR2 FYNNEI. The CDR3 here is CASTFDRGRYEQYF. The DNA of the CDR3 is TGTGCCAGCACTTTCGACAGGGGGCGCTACGAGCAGTACTTC.

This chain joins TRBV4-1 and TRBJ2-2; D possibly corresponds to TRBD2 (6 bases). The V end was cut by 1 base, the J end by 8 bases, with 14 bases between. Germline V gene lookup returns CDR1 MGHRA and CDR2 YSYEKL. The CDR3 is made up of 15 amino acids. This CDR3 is CASSQGPIGGGELFF. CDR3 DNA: TGCGCCAGCAGCCAAGGCCCCATCGGGGGAGGGGAGCTGTTTTTT.

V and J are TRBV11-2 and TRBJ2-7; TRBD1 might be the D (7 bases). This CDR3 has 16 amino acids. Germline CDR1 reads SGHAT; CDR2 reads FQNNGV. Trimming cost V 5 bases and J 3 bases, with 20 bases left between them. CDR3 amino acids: CASSLSAGQLIYEQYF. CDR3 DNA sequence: TGTGCCAGCAGCCTATCGGCGGGACAGCTTATCTACGAGCAGTACTTC.

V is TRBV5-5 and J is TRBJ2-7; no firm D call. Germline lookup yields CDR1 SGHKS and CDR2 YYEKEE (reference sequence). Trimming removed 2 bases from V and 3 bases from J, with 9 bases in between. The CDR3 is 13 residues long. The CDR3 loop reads CASSFSDFYEQYF. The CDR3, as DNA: TGTGCCAGCAGCTTCAGTGATTTCTACGAGCAGTACTTC.

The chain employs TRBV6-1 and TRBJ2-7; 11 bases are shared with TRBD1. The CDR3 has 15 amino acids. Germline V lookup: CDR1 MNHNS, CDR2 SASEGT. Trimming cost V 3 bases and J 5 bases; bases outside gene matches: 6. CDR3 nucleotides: TGTGCCAGCAGTGATTGGGACAGGGGGAGGAACGAGCAGTACTTC. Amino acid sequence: CASSDWDRGRNEQYF.

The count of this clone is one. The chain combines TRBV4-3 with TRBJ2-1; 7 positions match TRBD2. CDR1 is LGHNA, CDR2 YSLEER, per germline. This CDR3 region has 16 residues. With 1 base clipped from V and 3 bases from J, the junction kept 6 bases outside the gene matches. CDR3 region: CASSQGSGTIYNEQFF. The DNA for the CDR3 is TGCGCCAGCAGCCAAGGGAGTGGGACTATCTACAATGAGCAGTTCTTC.

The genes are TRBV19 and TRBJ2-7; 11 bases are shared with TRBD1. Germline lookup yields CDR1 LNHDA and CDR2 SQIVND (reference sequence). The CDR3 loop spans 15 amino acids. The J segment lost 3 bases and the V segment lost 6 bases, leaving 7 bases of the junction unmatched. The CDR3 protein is CASSKDRGRRYEQYF. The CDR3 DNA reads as TGTGCCAGTAGCAAGGACAGGGGGCGCCGCTACGAGCAGTACTTC.

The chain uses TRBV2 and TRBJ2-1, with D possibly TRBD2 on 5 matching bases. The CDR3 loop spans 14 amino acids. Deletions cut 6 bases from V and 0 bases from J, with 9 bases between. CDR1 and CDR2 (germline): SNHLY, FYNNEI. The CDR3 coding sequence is TGTGCCAGCAGCGGGGTTACCTCCTACAATGAGCAGTTCTTC. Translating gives CASSGVTSYNEQFF.

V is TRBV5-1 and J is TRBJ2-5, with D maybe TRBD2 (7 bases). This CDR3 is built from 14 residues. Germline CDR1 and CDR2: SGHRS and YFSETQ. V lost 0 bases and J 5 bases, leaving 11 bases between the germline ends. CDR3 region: CASSLGGGGETQYF. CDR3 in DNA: TGCGCCAGCAGCTTGGGCGGGGGCGGGGAGACCCAGTACTTC.

CDR3: CASSLDYRDGYGYTF. In nucleotides, the CDR3 is TGTGCCAGCAGCTTAGACTACAGGGATGGGTATGGCTACACCTTC. The chain links TRBV7-2 to TRBJ1-2, with a tentative D call TRBD1 (6 bases). The V end lost 1 base, the J end lost 5 bases, and 14 bases lay between the germline ends. The CDR3 is 15 amino acids. Germline V gene lookup returns CDR1 SGHTA and CDR2 FQGNSA.

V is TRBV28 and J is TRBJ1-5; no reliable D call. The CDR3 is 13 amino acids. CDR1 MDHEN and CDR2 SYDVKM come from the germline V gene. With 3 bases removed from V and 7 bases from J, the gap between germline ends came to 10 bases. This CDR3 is CASSFILGQPQHF. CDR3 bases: TGTGCCAGCAGTTTTATTCTTGGACAGCCCCAGCATTTT.

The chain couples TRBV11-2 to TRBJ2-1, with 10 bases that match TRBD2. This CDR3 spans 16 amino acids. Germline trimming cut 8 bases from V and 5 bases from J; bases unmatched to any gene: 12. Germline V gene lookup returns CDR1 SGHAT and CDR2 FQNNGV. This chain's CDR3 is CASAGLSGRANNEQFF. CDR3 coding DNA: TGTGCCAGCGCGGGTCTGAGCGGGAGGGCCAACAATGAGCAGTTCTTC.